This TCR beta chain is from a study of cytomegalovirus exposure and HLA in healthy donors (dated 2017 in TCRdb). In terms of the full investigation: An earlier analysis of approximately 640 of the donors reported roughly 270 Gb of sequence data and 120 million or so unique TCR beta sequences from roughly 200 million T cells. An early release covering roughly 580 HLA-typed donors comprised approximately 290 gigabases of sequencing data and approximately 80 million unique TCR sequences. The genetic ancestry cluster associated with self-reported Caucasian donors included roughly 84% of the approximately 400 genotyped donors. The study was designed to test whether signatures of past pathogen exposure could be identified by cataloging public T cell receptors. Using immunosequencing, the study profiled T cell repertoires from fewer than 700 subjects and related those repertoires to cytomegalovirus serostatus. Along with the roughly 700-subject first cohort, a separate validation cohort of around 110 different subjects was used. To predict cytomegalovirus infection status, the study combined high-throughput TCR immunosequencing, statistical association of individual TCRs with disease status, and machine learning. A later analysis re-analyzed previously published TCR beta repertoires from approximately 670 donors and added high-resolution HLA genotyping to study TCR occurrence patterns. Rather than drawing on any new phenotypic data, the later analysis identified candidate immune exposures from TCR beta sequences and the way those sequences occurred across donors. In an earlier analysis of over 550 of the donors, high-throughput TCR beta sequencing was used to judge whether each TCR beta V gene segment behaved as functional or pseudogenic. Donor age, sex, ethnicity and CMV serostatus were compiled together with the repertoire data. A later genetic analysis used genome-wide SNP genotypes for about 65% of the roughly 670 donors, treating that subset as a discovery cohort. Every discovery cohort repertoire had been produced on one sequencing platform. Both class I and class II loci were covered by HLA typing, at four-digit resolution. The number of donors typed differed by locus, with roughly 620-630 for A, B, C, DRB1 and DQB1, roughly 550 for DQA1, 606 for DPA1, and approximately 470 for DPB1. Roughly 5 DR-DQ haplotypes were handled as single units for association and clustering, since linkage in the cohort was strong. Among 398 genotyped donors of the cohort, an average of approximately 240,000 unique TCR beta nucleotide sequences were sequenced per donor, 15% to 20% of them non-productive.

Overall study results and their limits: A later genetic analysis associated a missense DCLRE1C variant with V-gene and J-gene trimming of TCR beta chains, and an independent cohort replicated the association. Presence/absence analyses assumed roughly uniform sequencing depth across donors, an assumption that may not hold. Because some donors lacked HLA typing at each locus, the association tests relied only on the typed subset. When HLA alleles, especially DR and DQ, strongly co-occurred, attributing TCR associations to individual alleles was difficult. The study listed 150 to 200 TCR beta chains as associated with cytomegalovirus. A cluster of highly shared sequence variants was judged likely to be a technical artifact of the sequencing pipeline. In both the original and validation cohorts, the classifier was reported to diagnose cytomegalovirus status with high specificity and sensitivity. Compared with equally common non-associated chains, HLA-associated TCR beta chains in a later analysis were more clonally expanded and had lower generation probabilities. A later analysis found that most CMV-associated TCR beta chains appeared HLA-restricted, with HLA associations seemingly driven largely by CMV exposure. It was suggested by the authors that the approach could potentially be generalized to other disease states and immunological phenotypes. A later analysis found that TCR association rates varied across HLA loci, with DRB1 alleles showing the most associated TCRs and HLA-C alleles the fewest. The earlier analysis of some 560 of the donors excluded over 15 rarely observed V segments, including chromosome 9 orphons, because counts were too low. A later genetic analysis reported fewer N-insertions in productive TCRs among donors in an Asian-associated ancestry cluster than the approximately 670-donor mean. In a later analysis, several top co-occurrence clusters were reported to appear linked to parvovirus B19, influenza, CMV and Epstein-Barr virus. Correlated functional status among segregating V segments might reflect linkage disequilibrium, but an unknown experimental factor could not be ruled out. In an earlier analysis of roughly 560 of the donors, most TCR beta V segments were observed in productive rearrangements about 87% or about 30% of the time, broadly matching IMGT annotations. While some public TCRs were present in many individuals, most TCR sequences turned up only very rarely across donors. In this cohort, only TCR beta chains were sequenced, and detectable features were limited by the absence of alpha or paired-chain data. The 87-base-pair reads could not distinguish some IMGT-functional V segments, including TRBV6-2 and TRBV6-3, so those segments were excluded. In vitro tests confirmed that a few of the cytomegalovirus-associated TCR beta chains recognize cytomegalovirus antigens. A later analysis associated about 17,000 TCR beta sequences with specific HLA alleles at a false discovery rate of 0.05. CMV serostatus was the only immune exposure information available for the cohort. A further reported finding was that TCR beta sequences accurately predicted the HLA-A and HLA-B alleles for most subjects in the first cohort.

Receptors were amplified or captured by the immunoSEQ multiplex PCR assay. A mixture of 60 forward primers for TCR Vbeta segments and 13 reverse primers for TCR Jbeta segments was used in the multiplex PCR. The CDR3 region of rearranged TCR beta genes was amplified from genomic DNA by a multiplex PCR assay. The amplified TCR beta libraries were sequenced on the Illumina HiSeq System as 87-base-pair reads. The authors' pipeline ran thus. A later analysis tallied approximately 87 million unique TCR beta chains across the approximately 670 repertoires, and about 10 million of those chains were shared by two or more donors. Raw reads were error-corrected and collapsed into unique sequences by a nearest-neighbor algorithm in which closely related sequences were merged to remove PCR and sequencing errors. Alignment of CDR3 sequences to IMGT reference sequences was used to assign V, D and J gene segments. For a sequence to be retained, at least a six-nucleotide match to both a V gene segment and a J gene segment was required. Rearrangements were classified as productive when the CDR3 lacked stop codons and remained in frame with V and J, and all other rearrangements were classified as non-productive. Following IMGT convention, CDR3 was defined as the stretch from the second conserved V-encoded cysteine up to the conserved J-encoded phenylalanine. In an earlier analysis of approximately 590 of the donors, sequences lacking an unambiguous match to a single V gene segment were excluded. An earlier analysis of fewer than 750 of the donors called V segments functional above 56.7% productive rearrangements and segregating when the between-donor standard deviation exceeded 5%. A statistical classification framework was developed to diagnose cytomegalovirus status using the catalog of TCR beta chain sequences. In a later analysis, TCR nucleotide sequences were compared against IMGT/GENE-DB human TR gene sequences so that V and J genes could be assigned. Using the TCRdist pipeline, a later analysis assigned CDR3 sequences along with most-parsimonious VDJ recombination scenarios. A later analysis defined each TCR beta chain by its CDR3 amino acid sequence plus V-gene family, and excluded reads lacking a unique V-gene family. To address suspected cross-contamination and a sequencing artifact, a later analysis removed over 500 highly shared, low-generation-probability nucleotide sequences. For each public chain, a later analysis derived a clonal expansion index from normalized ranks of inferred template counts within each repertoire. In a later analysis, generation probabilities were computed with a VDJ recombination model fitted to out-of-frame rearrangements, and the resulting probabilities were checked against IGoR. A later analysis scored TCR-TCR, TCR-HLA and TCR-CMV co-occurrence with hypergeometric tests, applying a repertoire-size bias correction to TCR pairs. To estimate false discovery rates, a later analysis permuted the HLA or CMV assignments 20 times. In a later analysis, co-occurring TCRs were grouped using DBSCAN, with TCRdist sequence similarity added in when clustering inside HLA-allele-positive subsets. Co-occurrence clustering excluded repertoires with fewer than 30,000 or more than 120,000 public chains, plus five with anomalous nucleotide sharing. TCRdb stores this immuneACCESS table with in-frame sequences only. Part of the clones is absent; in the studies checked, under half of the shortfall reflects unresolved V genes, and no reason is known for the rest. The V and J calls and clone size were taken over from that table, and D and trimming were inferred from the DNA. For this sample there are some 150,000 clones; around 10% appear just once. Jointly, the top ten make up more than 6.5% of the sample.

In total, more than 500 healthy bone marrow donors made up the cohort. All cohort members were sampled while nominally healthy, although unrecorded immune exposures were likely present. The donor tested CMV seropositive, placing the donor among the 289 seropositive members of the cohort. Each donor provided a peripheral blood sample, and peripheral blood mononuclear cells were used for TCR beta sequencing. Genomic DNA extraction from the blood cell samples was performed with the Qiagen DNeasy Blood Extraction Kit. On this clone: The antigen this receptor binds is unknown. Within one base of it there is no much larger clone, and no base qualities were kept.

The germline V gene (reference sequence) gives CDR1 as SGHNT and CDR2 as YYREEE. V gives up 0 bases and J gives up 1 base, and the segment between their germline ends measures 10 bases. The CDR3 runs 15 amino acids, cysteine and phenylalanine included. The only DNA kept is the CDR3, 45 bases in frame from the first base. The chain uses TRBV5-4 and TRBJ1-1; TRBD1 could be the D gene, as 5 bases match. Sequencing input: PBMCs. The clonotype was recovered from a woman aged 35 to 49 in good health and CMV-seropositive. The CDR3: CASSLVGDQNTEAFF. The nucleotide sequence reads TGTGCCAGCAGCTTGGTAGGGGATCAGAACACTGAAGCTTTCTTT.